This T cell receptor (beta chain) was captured in a study of blood T cell repertoires in COVID-19 (dated by TCRdb to 2020 to 2021). In the study overall: Samples covering the acute and convalescent phases of COVID-19 were provided by collaborators in the United States, Italy and Spain. The prospective study material was composed of cDNA or gDNA derived from T cells, B-cell-depleted T cells, or PBMCs. Subjects who had been exposed to COVID-19, were actively infected with it, or had recovered from it provided the deeply sampled blood TCRbeta repertoires that made up the dataset. The repertoires were made available in a free public database intended to serve as a resource for research on the immune response to SARS-CoV-2. Samples were obtained from the ongoing ImmuneRACE study (first 160 participants) and from 1,254 subjects provided by 6 global collaborators. Sample metadata almost always included a de-identified subject ID, COVID-19 status, age in years and sex. HLA class I and class II types, where available, came from metadata supplied by the sample provider rather than from assay-based typing.

Whole blood was collected in K2EDTA tubes by collaborating institutions according to the institutions' own protocols. Collaborator samples were shipped for TCRbeta analysis as frozen whole blood, isolated PBMCs, or DNA extracted from either sample type. The CDR3, cysteine through phenylalanine, is 13 amino acids long. Here the CDR3 DNA is all that survives: 39 bases in frame from base 1. CDR1 and CDR2, per the germline V gene, are SGHRS and YFSETQ. For this chain, trimming is 3 bases at the V end and 5 bases at the J end, and the number of junction bases without a gene match is 1. Beyond this particular receptor, the publication reports: Clinical and demographic metadata were provided uncurated, with the amount varying by source and participant.

The immunoSEQ Assay, a bias-controlled multiplex PCR, was used to amplify TCRbeta CDR3 regions from genomic DNA. In the source study's methods: The number of nucleated cells in each sample was estimated by amplification of reference gene primers within the assay. To quantify the absolute abundance of each unique TCRbeta CDR3 rearrangement, sequence reads were collapsed and filtered. For each sample, productive Simpson clonality was calculated as the square root of Simpson's diversity index across productive rearrangements. Not all clones reach the TCRdb copy of this immuneACCESS table, which keeps in-frame sequences only. Checked studies attribute under half of the gap to unresolved V genes and leave the rest unexplained. From that table come the V and J calls and clone size; the DNA was used to work out D and trimming. The sample yields tens of thousands of clones; 85% were counted once. Jointly, the top ten make up 38% of the sample.

To note about this clone: Its antigen specificity is not known. No base quality values were provided; no much bigger clone lies one nucleotide off.

The receptor chain draws on TRBV5-1 and TRBJ2-2; 7 central nucleotides agree with TRBD1. The material sequenced was peripheral blood. This sequence originates from an elderly man with acute or convalescent COVID-19. The CDR3 protein: CASSYRGTGELFF. The DNA sequence is TGCGCCAGCAGCTACAGGGGTACCGGGGAGCTGTTTTTT.